This TCR beta chain was identified in a study of T-cell reconstitution after alpha-beta-depleted transplantation in children (dated by TCRdb to about 2016). Broadly, across the study: T-cell immune reconstitution after TCRalphabeta/CD19-depleted allogeneic hematopoietic cell transplantation in children was quantitatively tracked in the study by means of TCR repertoire profiling.

The receptor library was made with PCR. The listed sequencing device is Illumina HiSeq 2500. Molecular barcoding was employed in the preparation of TCR libraries, with unique molecular identifiers being used to normalize TCRbeta repertoire quantification. In TCRdb, the public reads were trimmed at Q25 with fastp and aligned with MiXCR, with productive beta chains retained. Identical CDR3 protein sequences are pooled into one entry, listed with their most common genes and DNA. Here the sample has about 240,000 distinct CDR3 sequences; around 25% occur a single time. The ten largest clones capture 2.6% of the sample. On the study overall, not on this receptor specifically: The apparently early alphabetaT-cell count recovery about two months after transplant was reportedly dependent on only several hundred rapidly expanded clones derived from non-depleted graft cells. The frequencies of hyperexpanded clones fell over the following months, and after one year, T-cell counts and TCRbeta diversity were mostly attributed to newly produced T cells. In some patients, high TCRbeta diversity at day 60 was attributed to recipient T cells and intrathymic progenitors that had survived conditioning.

CDR1 and CDR2, looked up from the germline V gene, are SGHRS and YFSETQ. Inclusive of the bounding cysteine and phenylalanine, the CDR3 is 15 residues long. The only DNA kept is the CDR3, 45 bases in frame from the first base. Relative to germline, V is 0 bases shorter and J is 8 bases shorter, with 17 bases between their ends. Taken with the paper, the label for treatment or condition translates to: allogeneic hematopoietic cell transplantation with graft depleted of TCRalphabeta T cells and CD19 B cells. TCRalphabeta/CD19-depleted allogeneic hematopoietic cell grafts were given to the transplant recipients, all of whom were children. Details on this clonotype: What this receptor recognizes is not known. No much larger clone exists at a distance of one base, and base qualities are not known.

The sequencing here drew on PBMCs, taken before TCRalphabeta/CD19-depleted stem cell transplant. This TCR was recovered from a girl aged 2-15 years with Fanconi anemia, due to receive a stem cell transplant. The V and J genes are TRBV5-1 and TRBJ2-5; perhaps TRBD2 is the D gene, with 5 bases matching. The DNA sequence is TGCGCCAGCAGCTTGGATGGCCGTAGCGTAGGAACCCAGTACTTC. Translation gives CASSLDGRSVGTQYF.